The 21 T cell receptor beta chains below all came from one sample that was sequenced in a study of Graves' ophthalmopathy and Graves' hyperthyroidism. The authors amplified TCR beta CDR3 regions, and they did so from RNA transcripts for repertoire sequencing. Second-round multiplex PCR followed a first-round RT-PCR using HTBI primers. MiXCR, run by TCRdb on the multiplex PCR reads, gives a single entry per CDR3 protein. The sample includes about 400,000 distinct CDR3 sequences, about 16% of them seen just once. Sequencing used peripheral blood. These receptors were taken from a woman under 30 with Graves' ophthalmopathy.

This clonotype was found many times. The gene calls are TRBV19 and TRBJ2-2; TRBD2 agrees at 7 bases. The CDR3 totals 16 residues. In germline, CDR1 is LNHDA, CDR2 SQIVND (reference sequence). V gave up 5 bases and J gave up 2 bases; unmatched junction bases: 8. The CDR3 DNA reads as TGTGCCAGTAGTGCCGGGACTACCCGAAACACCGGGGAGCTGTTTTTT. It specifies CASSAGTTRNTGELFF.

The chain uses TRBV4-2 and TRBJ2-2, with D unclear. CDR1 is LGHNA, CDR2 YNFKEQ, per germline. V was trimmed by 0 bases and J by 5 bases, leaving 10 bases between them. The CDR3 contains 15 residues. The CDR3 region is CASSQDGLYTGELFF. CDR3 nucleotides: TGTGCCAGCAGCCAAGATGGGCTGTATACCGGGGAGCTGTTTTTT.

Ten or more counts support this clonotype. The rearrangement links TRBV12-3 or TRBV12-4 to TRBJ2-7, with TRBD2 identical over 8 bases. The CDR3 covers 15 residues. J was trimmed by 3 bases and V by 7 bases; bases with no gene match: 11. CDR3 in amino acids: CASTRGGPHYYEQYF. The CDR3 DNA is TGTGCCAGCACTCGGGGGGGCCCTCACTACTACGAGCAGTACTTC.

This clonotype was detected ten times or more. The chain recombines TRBV5-6 with TRBJ1-2; D may be TRBD1 (6 bases). V dropped 6 bases and J dropped 0 bases, with 21 bases sitting between them. Germline CDR1 SGHDT, CDR2 YYEEEE. This CDR3 spans 17 amino acids. The CDR3 coding sequence is TGTGCCAGCACCCTCGGGGGCACCCATCCTGCTAACTATGGCTACACCTTC. It yields the protein CASTLGGTHPANYGYTF.

At least ten counts were recorded for this clonotype. CDR3 sequence reads: CASSLWGPSNQPQHF. As DNA, the CDR3 is TGTGCCAGCAGTTTATGGGGGCCTAGCAATCAGCCCCAGCATTTT. This sequence joins TRBV28 and TRBJ1-5, with D possibly TRBD1 on 5 matching bases. Trimming cost V 0 bases and J 0 bases, with 6 bases left between them. The CDR3 covers 15 residues. The germline gives CDR1 MDHEN, CDR2 SYDVKM.

In this sample, this clonotype turned up many times. J is TRBJ1-5 and V is TRBV28; 9 bases align to TRBD1. The V segment lost 8 bases and the J segment 6 bases; nucleotides outside the gene matches: 8. This CDR3 region has 14 residues. Germline lookup yields CDR1 MDHEN and CDR2 SYDVKM. The CDR3 reads CASLRDREAQPQHF. The CDR3 coding sequence is TGTGCCAGCCTCCGGGACAGGGAAGCTCAGCCCCAGCATTTT.

This clonotype appeared many times. The V call is TRBV20-1, the J call TRBJ1-5; D gene uncertain. Germline V CDR1 and CDR2: DFQATT, SNEGSKA (reference sequence). The CDR3 is 16 amino acids. Trimming took 5 bases from V and 0 from J, leaving 17 bases between them. The CDR3 loop is CSAPRRQLDSNQPQHF. The CDR3 DNA reads as TGCAGTGCTCCCCGCCGCCAGTTAGATAGCAATCAGCCCCAGCATTTT.

Ten or more counts support this clonotype. The genes are TRBV5-1 and TRBJ2-7, with TRBD1 as a possible D gene (6 bases). V was shortened by 4 bases and J by 3 bases, with 23 bases between the two germline ends. There are 17 residues in the CDR3. Germline V gene sequence: CDR1 SGHRS, CDR2 YFSETQ. DNA for the CDR3: TGCGCCAGCAGCCGGACGCAGGGGTCACGAACAGGCTACGAGCAGTACTTC. Translated: CASSRTQGSRTGYEQYF.

This clonotype has at least ten counts. The gene calls are TRBV11-2 and TRBJ2-4, with D unresolved. Germline values: CDR1 SGHAT, CDR2 FQNNGV. There are 14 residues in the CDR3. Trimming took 0 bases from V and 8 from J, leaving 11 bases between them. The CDR3 DNA reads as TGTGCCAGCAGCTTAGATCGGAAGGTTGACATTCAGTACTTC. Translating it yields CASSLDRKVDIQYF. Drawing the rest from reference TRBV11-2 and TRBJ2-4, the complete variable domain is EAGVAQSPRYKIIEKRQSVAFWCNPISGHATLYWYQQILGQGPKLLIQFQNNGVVDDSQLPKDRFSAERLKGVDSTLKIQPAKLEDSAVYLCASSLDRKVDIQYFGAGTRLSVL.

This clonotype was detected ten times or more. The rearrangement links TRBV30 to TRBJ1-6; no reliable D call. V gave up 4 bases and J gave up 8 bases, with 12 bases separating them. CDR1 and CDR2 from the germline V gene are GTSNPN and SVGIG (reference sequence). The CDR3 is 13 amino acids. Written as DNA, the CDR3 is TGTGCCTGGAAACCCTTAGACTATTCACCCCTCCACTTT. It translates to CAWKPLDYSPLHF.

This clonotype has just a few counts. The junction departs from the called germline gene at one end, perhaps through a read error. The chain carries TRBV9 and TRBJ2-2; D is uncertain. Germline lookup yields CDR1 SGDLS and CDR2 YYNGEE. The CDR3 runs to 14 residues. The CDR3 loop is CVSSVASNTGELFF. The CDR3 nucleotides are TGTGTCAGCAGCGTAGCCTCTAACACCGGGGAGCTGTTTTTT.

At least ten counts were recorded for this clonotype. The genes are TRBV28 and TRBJ2-7, with TRBD1 matching over 11 bases. Germline CDR1 is MDHEN and CDR2 is SYDVKM. This CDR3 spans 15 amino acids. Germline trimming cut 6 bases from V and 4 bases from J; bases unmatched to any gene: 8. This CDR3 reads CASRGGQGERYEQYF. The CDR3 nucleotides read TGTGCCAGCAGGGGGGGACAGGGGGAGCGTTACGAGCAGTACTTC.

This clonotype appeared many times. The rearrangement links TRBV12-5 to TRBJ2-5; a possible D gene is TRBD1 (5 bases). The ends were cut back, 4 bases at V and 4 bases at J, with 16 bases in the middle. Germline V CDR1 and CDR2: LGHNT, FRNRAP. This CDR3 is 15 amino acids long. CDR3 residues: CASGWGPFGGETQYF. The DNA of the CDR3 is TGTGCTAGTGGTTGGGGCCCATTCGGCGGAGAGACCCAGTACTTC.

There are many counts of this clonotype. The genes are TRBV6-5 and TRBJ2-5; tentative D call: TRBD1 (6 bases). CDR1 is MNHEY, CDR2 SVGAGI, per germline. The CDR3 length is 13 residues. The V end was cut by 5 bases, the J end by 5 bases, with 12 bases between. CDR3: CASSIQGPETQYF. CDR3 in DNA: TGTGCCAGCAGTATACAGGGCCCGGAGACCCAGTACTTC.

V gene TRBV28 combines with J gene TRBJ2-7; D ambiguous. Trimming removed 6 bases at V and 0 bases at J, with 12 bases between. CDR3 size: 14 residues. CDR1 MDHEN and CDR2 SYDVKM come from the germline V gene. In nucleotides, the CDR3 is TGTGCCAGCAGGCCAATGAGGTCCTCCTACGAGCAGTACTTC. As protein: CASRPMRSSYEQYF.

This clonotype was counted at least ten times. The rearrangement links TRBV13 to TRBJ2-7; 7 bases line up with TRBD1. CDR3 length: 15 amino acids. Germline-derived CDR1 and CDR2 are PRHDT and FYEKMQ (reference sequence). The V segment lost 2 bases and the J segment 1 base; nucleotides outside the gene matches: 5. CDR3 DNA sequence: TGTGCCAGCAGCTTAACCGGGACAGCATCCTACGAGCAGTACTTC. Residues: CASSLTGTASYEQYF.

CDR3 sequence reads: CASSHDRVYEQYF. DNA of the CDR3: TGTGCCAGCAGCCATGACAGGGTTTACGAGCAGTACTTC. The chain links TRBV7-2 to TRBJ2-7; TRBD1 matches 7 bases. V was pared by 5 bases and J by 4 bases, with 5 bases of the junction left unmatched. Germline loops: CDR1 SGHTA, CDR2 FQGNSA. CDR3 length equals 13 residues.

This clonotype has at least ten counts. V is TRBV7-9 and J is TRBJ2-5; no clear D gene. The CDR3 totals 15 residues. Trimming cost V 1 base and J 3 bases, with 12 bases left between them. CDR1 SEHNR and CDR2 FQNEAQ come from the germline V gene (reference sequence). The CDR3 DNA reads as TGTGCCAGCAGCTTAGTCGGAATCAGCAAAGAGACCCAGTACTTC. Translated, it gives CASSLVGISKETQYF.

Ten or more counts support this clonotype. The chain combines TRBV28 with TRBJ1-2; TRBD1 is a possible D gene (6 bases). Trimming removed 3 bases at V and 10 bases at J, with 21 bases between. CDR3 length: 15 amino acids. Germline CDR1 and CDR2: MDHEN and SYDVKM. The CDR3 DNA reads as TGTGCCAGCAGTTTTCCCGGGGGCCGGAATGGGCTCTACACCTTC. Protein: CASSFPGGRNGLYTF.

In this sample, this clonotype turned up many times. CDR3: CASSTGGQEGYGYTF. The CDR3 nucleotides read TGTGCCAGTAGTACAGGGGGACAGGAAGGCTATGGCTACACCTTC. The gene calls are TRBV19 and TRBJ1-2; 8 positions agree with TRBD1. The CDR3 loop spans 15 amino acids. Germline lookup yields CDR1 LNHDA and CDR2 SQIVND (reference sequence). V trimming: 4 bases; J trimming: 4 bases; junction bases outside the gene matches: 8.

This clonotype was detected ten times or more. The chain employs TRBV25-1 and TRBJ1-2; TRBD1 matches 7 bases. V shed 4 bases and J 6 bases; nucleotides not matched to a gene: 17. The CDR3 sequence is 17 residues long. In germline, CDR1 is MGHDK, CDR2 SYGVNS. The CDR3: CASSGAGGGLGSNGYTF. The CDR3 bases are TGTGCCAGCAGTGGGGCAGGGGGGGGTCTTGGTTCGAATGGCTACACCTTC.